This T cell receptor beta chain was identified in a study of T cells in Graves' hyperthyroidism and ophthalmopathy. Regarding the study as a whole: Also found in blood were most expanded thyroid clonotypes above 0.001. Ophthalmopathy prediction by the model preceded onset by a median about 6.5 months.

TCR beta CDR3 regions were amplified from RNA transcripts. TCR CDR3 regions were first amplified by RT-PCR with HTBI primers. One entry per CDR3 protein, called by TCRdb with MiXCR from the multiplex PCR reads. Of some 760,000 distinct CDR3 sequences in the sample, 12% to 15% are singletons; the top ten hold 9.5% to 13%. This CDR3 spans 12 amino acids. The germline V and J ends were trimmed by 2 bases and 14 bases, with 15 bases remaining between them. Germline V gene data show CDR1 as LNHNV and CDR2 as YYDKDF (reference sequence). A word on this clonotype: Its antigen is as yet unknown.

Newly diagnosed patients aged 18 to 65 had hyperthyroidism of under 2 months' duration. Uncontrolled infection, other autoimmune disease, pregnancy or lactation led to exclusion. The source of this sequence is a woman younger than 30 with Graves' hyperthyroidism. The sample comprised blood. V gene TRBV15 combines with J gene TRBJ1-1; the D gene is possibly TRBD1 (5 bases). CDR3 in amino acids: CATSRPGPRQFF. For the CDR3, the DNA is TGTGCCACCAGCAGACCAGGACCTAGACAGTTCTTT.